A single sample is the source of the 16 T cell receptor beta chains below, sequenced in a study of shared clonotypes between healthy human individuals. Repertoires were generated with immunoSEQ multiplex PCR, while TCRdb's copy carries only in-frame clones and drops some. Counted here are fewer than 1.4 million clones, more than 75% occurring once; the ten biggest clones make up 0.55% to 0.7%. The sample comprised memory CD4+ T cells from PBMCs. Regarding subset: CD45RA-negative fraction. Receptors originate from a man aged 18 to 29 in good health. Some clones in this sample may be carry-over from other donors' samples.

This chain uses TRBV5-1 with TRBJ1-1, with D possibly being TRBD1 (5 bases). Germline V gives CDR1 SGHRS, CDR2 YFSETQ. The CDR3 spans 14 residues. Trimming removed 3 bases from V and 5 bases from J, with 14 bases in between. CDR3 sequence (DNA): TGCGCCAGCAGCTCTGAGGGGCCTTGGACTGAAGCTTTCTTT. Translating it yields CASSSEGPWTEAFF.

The chain is built from TRBV5-1 and TRBJ1-3, with a weak D call TRBD1 (5 bases). Germline CDR1 SGHRS, CDR2 YFSETQ. The CDR3 spans 16 residues. Trimming cost V 4 bases and J 1 base, with 15 bases left between them. CDR3 amino acids: CASSGGGTDSGNTIYF. In DNA, the CDR3 is TGCGCCAGCAGCGGCGGAGGGACCGATTCTGGAAACACCATATATTTT.

This clone has just a few counts. The rearrangement uses TRBV2 and TRBJ1-2; 10 bases agree with TRBD1. There are 15 residues in the CDR3. V was pared by 7 bases and J by 3 bases, with 8 bases of the junction left unmatched. The germline V gene has CDR1 SNHLY and CDR2 FYNNEI. In DNA, the CDR3 is TGTGCCAGCAAGGACGGGACAGGGGTTGACTATGGCTACACCTTC. This encodes CASKDGTGVDYGYTF.

The V and J genes are TRBV10-3 and TRBJ2-7; D possibly corresponds to TRBD1 (6 bases). V was clipped by 7 bases and J by 3 bases, with 31 bases between them. CDR3 length: 19 amino acids. The germline V gene has CDR1 ENHRY and CDR2 SYGVKD. CDR3 nucleotides: TGTGCCATCAAGGGTTTTCTCGGGACGCAGCAAGGGGGTGGCTACGAGCAGTACTTC. This encodes CAIKGFLGTQQGGGYEQYF.

The J gene is TRBJ1-2, the V gene TRBV5-4; tentatively, D is TRBD1 (5 bases). This CDR3 region has 13 residues. The V end lost 4 bases, the J end lost 8 bases, and 15 bases lay between the germline ends. Looked up from germline, CDR1 is SGHNT and CDR2 is YYREEE (reference sequence). The CDR3 loop reads CASSPGGISGYTF. DNA for the CDR3: TGTGCCAGCAGCCCCGGGGGGATTTCAGGCTACACCTTC.

The chain links TRBV7-9 to TRBJ1-5, with a weak D call TRBD1 (6 bases). This CDR3 region has 18 residues. Trimming took 2 bases from V and 4 from J, leaving 21 bases between them. Germline-derived CDR1 and CDR2 are SEHNR and FQNEAQ (reference sequence). Here the CDR3 DNA reads TGTGCCAGCAGCTTATGGGCTCAGGGGAAGAAAAGGAATCAGCCCCAGCATTTT. Translated: CASSLWAQGKKRNQPQHF.

The V and J genes are TRBV18 and TRBJ2-7; TRBD1 matches at 8 bases. The CDR3 is made up of 14 amino acids. Germline assignment: CDR1 KGHSH and CDR2 LQKENI. J gave up 5 bases and V 3 bases, and 6 bases lay outside the gene matches. CDR3 DNA: TGTGCCAGCTCACCTCGGACAGGGTTCAACGAGCAGTACTTC. Translating gives CASSPRTGFNEQYF.

This chain links TRBV4-2 with TRBJ2-1; D ambiguous. Germline V gene data show CDR1 as LGHNA and CDR2 as YNFKEQ. V was pared by 0 bases and J by 5 bases, with 8 bases between. The CDR3 spans 14 residues. The CDR3 sequence is CASSQDSADNEQFF. CDR3 DNA sequence: TGTGCCAGCAGCCAAGATTCGGCCGACAATGAGCAGTTCTTC.

The rearrangement links TRBV4-2 to TRBJ2-1; 9 bases are shared with TRBD1. With V trimmed by 6 bases and J by 9 bases, 6 bases remained unmatched. Germline-derived CDR1 and CDR2 are LGHNA and YNFKEQ. The CDR3 runs 13 residues. This CDR3 is CASRQGAAAEQFF. The CDR3 DNA follows: TGTGCCAGCAGACAGGGGGCAGCTGCTGAGCAGTTCTTC.

CDR3 nucleotides: TGTGCCAGCAGCACCCAGGGGGGGGGCAATCAGCCCCAGCATTTT. Translating gives CASSTQGGGNQPQHF. The chain combines TRBV7-9 with TRBJ1-5; 7 bases match TRBD1. The CDR3 loop spans 15 amino acids. Per the germline V gene, CDR1 is SEHNR and CDR2 is FQNEAQ (reference sequence). With 5 bases clipped from V and 2 bases from J, the junction kept 6 bases outside the gene matches. Full variable domain (rest looked up from reference TRBV7-9 and TRBJ1-5): DTGVSQNPRHKITKRGQNVTFRCDPISEHNRLYWYRQTLGQGPEFLTYFQNEAQLEKSRLLSDRFSAERPKGSFSTLEIQRTEQGDSAMYLCASSTQGGGNQPQHFGDGTRLSIL.

This clone was detected only once. This chain links TRBV7-2 with TRBJ2-3; 11 bases are a match to TRBD1. The J segment lost 5 bases and the V segment lost 2 bases, leaving 3 bases of the junction unmatched. This CDR3 is built from 15 residues. Per germline, CDR1 SGHTA and CDR2 FQGNSA. CDR3 in amino acids: CASSLSGTGGDTQYF. The CDR3 DNA reads TGTGCCAGCAGCTTATCCGGGACAGGGGGAGATACGCAGTATTTT.

The table lists this clone with a count of one. One base away lies a much larger clone, so this may be a sequencing read error. Other DNA sequences in the same sample also yield this CDR3. The gene calls are TRBV5-1 and TRBJ2-7, with D unclear. The CDR3 has 12 residues. Germline V lookup: CDR1 SGHRS, CDR2 YFSETQ. Trimming took 4 bases from V and 3 from J, leaving 8 bases between them. CDR3 sequence: CASSLDNYEQYF. The CDR3 DNA sequence: TGCGCCAGCAGCCTCGATAACTACGAGCAGTACTTC.

The V call is TRBV7-3, the J call TRBJ1-1; TRBD1 agrees at 7 bases. There are 16 residues in the CDR3. Germline CDR1 SGHTA, CDR2 FQGTGA. V shed 4 bases and J 4 bases; nucleotides not matched to a gene: 12. The CDR3 coding sequence is TGTGCCAGCAGCTCCTCCGGTTCGAGGGGGCTCACTGAAGCTTTCTTT. Its protein is CASSSSGSRGLTEAFF.

The chain combines TRBV9 with TRBJ1-1; D ambiguous. V lost 4 bases and J 0 bases, leaving 7 bases between the germline ends. Germline V lookup: CDR1 SGDLS, CDR2 YYNGEE. CDR3 length: 13 residues. CDR3 nucleotide sequence: TGTGCCAGCAGCCCAGACCTGAACACTGAAGCTTTCTTT. Translated, it gives CASSPDLNTEAFF.

V gene TRBV5-1 combines with J gene TRBJ2-3, with D possibly being TRBD1 or TRBD2 (5 bases each). The germline V gene has CDR1 SGHRS and CDR2 YFSETQ. V shed 4 bases and J shed 0 bases, with 15 bases lying between them. This CDR3 is 16 amino acids long. As DNA, the CDR3 is TGCGCCAGCAGCCCCACCGGGACGGCGAGCACAGATACGCAGTATTTT. Translating gives CASSPTGTASTDTQYF.

DNA for the CDR3: TGTGCCAGCAGCACAGGCCTGGCTCTCACTGAAGCTTTCTTT. This sequence encodes CASSTGLALTEAFF. The chain combines TRBV7-2 with TRBJ1-1, with D possibly being TRBD1 (5 bases). Germline V CDR1 and CDR2: SGHTA, FQGNSA. V was pared by 5 bases and J by 4 bases, with 14 bases between. CDR3 length: 14 amino acids. Complete variable domain (other parts from reference TRBV7-2 and TRBJ1-1): GAGVSQSPSNKVTEKGKDVELRCDPISGHTALYWYRQSLGQGLEFLIYFQGNSAPDKSGLPSDRFSAERTGGSVSTLTIQRTQQEDSAVYLCASSTGLALTEAFFGQGTRLTVV.